The clone carrying this T cell receptor beta chain has only a few counts. Its antigen is unknown. A read error may account for a junction end that differs from germline. The record originates from a study of tumor-infiltrating lymphocytes in primary liver carcinoma. Across the study: Patients included men and women of 30 to 69 years. Staged T1-T3 N0M0, the tumors had sizes that ranged from roughly 4.2 to 10 cm across. Study-level results: Relative to blood, tumors carried a significantly larger fraction of the repertoire in their top 250 clones (p = 0.039).

This CDR3 contains 16 residues. The germline gives CDR1 LGHNA, CDR2 YSLEER. Starting material for RNA and DNA co-extraction consisted of about 20-32 mg of unsorted bulk tissue. Making TCR beta cDNA involved around 510 ng total RNA and a constant-region primer. Employing slightly modified ARM-PCR, three nested multiplex PCR rounds were run, and these gave rise to the TCR beta libraries. TRBV1-TRBV30 forward and Cbeta reverse primers drove the first two roughly 9-cycle rounds. TCRdb independently ran MiXCR on the multiplex PCR reads; one entry per CDR3 protein. Of around 37,000 distinct CDR3 sequences in the sample, around 80% were seen once.

Sequences were obtained from tumor-adjacent normal liver tissue. The chain joins TRBV4-3 to TRBJ2-1; possible D gene TRBD1, 5 bases. This clonotype was obtained from a middle-aged man with primary liver carcinoma and hepatitis B virus infection. CDR3 nucleotides: TGCACCAGCAGCCAAGATGTATGGGGCCAGTACAATGAGCACTTCTTC. Its protein product is CTSSQDVWGQYNEHFF.